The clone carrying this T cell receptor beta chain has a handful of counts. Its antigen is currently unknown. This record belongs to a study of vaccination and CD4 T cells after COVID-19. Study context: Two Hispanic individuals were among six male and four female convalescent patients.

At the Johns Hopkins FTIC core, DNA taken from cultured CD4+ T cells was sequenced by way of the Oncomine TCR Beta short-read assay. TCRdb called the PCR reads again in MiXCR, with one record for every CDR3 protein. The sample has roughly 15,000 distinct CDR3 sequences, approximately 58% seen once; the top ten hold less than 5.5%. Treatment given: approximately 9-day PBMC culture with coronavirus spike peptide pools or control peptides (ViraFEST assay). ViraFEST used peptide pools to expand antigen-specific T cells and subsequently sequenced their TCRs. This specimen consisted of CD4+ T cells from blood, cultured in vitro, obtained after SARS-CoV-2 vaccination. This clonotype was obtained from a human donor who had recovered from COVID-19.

CDR3 nucleotide sequence: TGTGCCAGTAGTCCTCAGGGGGAGTTGGGGACTGAAGCTTTCTTT. The encoded protein is CASSPQGELGTEAFF. The chain joins TRBV19 to TRBJ1-1; TRBD1 aligns across 7 bases. Germline CDR1 is LNHDA and CDR2 is SQIVND (reference sequence). J gave up 5 bases and V 5 bases, and 11 bases lay outside the gene matches. This CDR3 comprises 15 residues.